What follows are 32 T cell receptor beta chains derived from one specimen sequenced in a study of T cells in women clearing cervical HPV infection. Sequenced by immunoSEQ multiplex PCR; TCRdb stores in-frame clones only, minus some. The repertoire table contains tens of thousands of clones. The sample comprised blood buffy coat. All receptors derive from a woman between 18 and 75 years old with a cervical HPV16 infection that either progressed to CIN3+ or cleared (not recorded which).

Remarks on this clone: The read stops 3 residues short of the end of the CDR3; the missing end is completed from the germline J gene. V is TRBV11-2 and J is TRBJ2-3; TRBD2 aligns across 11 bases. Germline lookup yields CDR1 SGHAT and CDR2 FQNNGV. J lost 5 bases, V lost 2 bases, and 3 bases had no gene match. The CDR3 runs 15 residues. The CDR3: CASSLIAGGLDTQYF. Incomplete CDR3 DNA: TGTGCCAGCAGCTTAATAGCGGGAGGGTTAGATACG.

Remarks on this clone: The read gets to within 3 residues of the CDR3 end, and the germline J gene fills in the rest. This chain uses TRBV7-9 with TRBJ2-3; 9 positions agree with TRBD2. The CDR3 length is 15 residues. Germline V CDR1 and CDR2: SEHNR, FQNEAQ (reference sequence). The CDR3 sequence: CATNPREGRQETQYF. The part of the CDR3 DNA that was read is TGTGCCACCAATCCGCGGGAGGGCAGACAAGAGACG.

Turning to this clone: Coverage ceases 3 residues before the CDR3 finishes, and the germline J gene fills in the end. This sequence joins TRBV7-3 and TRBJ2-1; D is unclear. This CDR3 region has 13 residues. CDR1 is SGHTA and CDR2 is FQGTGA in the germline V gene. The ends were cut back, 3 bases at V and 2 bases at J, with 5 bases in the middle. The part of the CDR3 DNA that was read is TGTGCCAGCAGCTTTGAGGCCTACAATGAG. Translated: CASSFEAYNE. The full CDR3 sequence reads CASSFEAYNEQFF.

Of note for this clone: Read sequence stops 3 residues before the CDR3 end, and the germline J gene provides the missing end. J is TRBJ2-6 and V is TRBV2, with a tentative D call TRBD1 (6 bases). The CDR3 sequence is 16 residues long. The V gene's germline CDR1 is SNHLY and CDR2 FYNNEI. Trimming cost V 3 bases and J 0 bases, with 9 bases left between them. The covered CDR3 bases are TGTGCCAGCAGTGATCAGGGGTTCTCTGGGGCCAACGTC. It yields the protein CASSDQGFSGANV. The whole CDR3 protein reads CASSDQGFSGANVLTF.

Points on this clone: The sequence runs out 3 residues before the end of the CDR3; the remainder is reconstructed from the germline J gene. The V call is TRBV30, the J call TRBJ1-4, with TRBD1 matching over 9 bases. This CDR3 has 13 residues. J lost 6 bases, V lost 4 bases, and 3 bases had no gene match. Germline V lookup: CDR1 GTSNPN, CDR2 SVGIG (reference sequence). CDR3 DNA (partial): TGTGCCTGGACCCGGGACAGGGATGAAAAA. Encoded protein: CAWTRDRDEK. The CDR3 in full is CAWTRDRDEKLFF.

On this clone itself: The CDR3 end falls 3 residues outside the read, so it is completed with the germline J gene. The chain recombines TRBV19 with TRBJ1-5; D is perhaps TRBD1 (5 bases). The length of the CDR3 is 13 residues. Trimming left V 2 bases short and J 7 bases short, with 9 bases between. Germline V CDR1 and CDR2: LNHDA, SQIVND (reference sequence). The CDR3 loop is CASSISGGQPQHF. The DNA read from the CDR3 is TGTGCCAGTAGTATATCGGGGGGGCAGCCC. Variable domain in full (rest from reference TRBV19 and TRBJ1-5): DGGITQSPKYLFRKEGQNVTLSCEQNLNHDAMYWYRQDPGQGLRLIYYSQIVNDFQKGDIAEGYSVSREKKESFPLTVTSAQKNPTAFYLCASSISGGQPQHFGDGTRLSIL.

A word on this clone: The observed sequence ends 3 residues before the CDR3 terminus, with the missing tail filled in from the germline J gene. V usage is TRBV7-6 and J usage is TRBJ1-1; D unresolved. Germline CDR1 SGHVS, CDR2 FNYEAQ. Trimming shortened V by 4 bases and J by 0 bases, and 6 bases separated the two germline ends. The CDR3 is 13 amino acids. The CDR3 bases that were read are TGTGCCAGCAGCTCCGAGCTGAACACTGAA. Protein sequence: CASSSELNTE. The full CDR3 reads CASSSELNTEAFF.

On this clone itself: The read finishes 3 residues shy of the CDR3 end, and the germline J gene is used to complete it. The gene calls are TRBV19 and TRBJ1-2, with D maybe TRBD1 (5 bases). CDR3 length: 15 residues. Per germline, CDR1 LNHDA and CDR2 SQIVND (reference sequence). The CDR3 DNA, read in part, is TGTGCCAGTAGTGTGACTAGCGGGGGTCCAGATACC. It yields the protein CASSVTSGGPDT. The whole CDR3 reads CASSVTSGGPDTYTF.

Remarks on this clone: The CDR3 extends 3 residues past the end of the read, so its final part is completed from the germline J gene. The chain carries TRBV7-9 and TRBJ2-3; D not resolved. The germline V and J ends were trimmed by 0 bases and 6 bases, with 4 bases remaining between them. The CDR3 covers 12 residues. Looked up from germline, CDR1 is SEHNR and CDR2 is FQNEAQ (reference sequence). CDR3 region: CASSLARDTQYF. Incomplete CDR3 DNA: TGTGCCAGCAGCTTAGCTCGGGATACG. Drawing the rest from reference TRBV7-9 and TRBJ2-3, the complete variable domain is DTGVSQNPRHKITKRGQNVTFRCDPISEHNRLYWYRQTLGQGPEFLTYFQNEAQLEKSRLLSDRFSAERPKGSFSTLEIQRTEQGDSAMYLCASSLARDTQYFGPGTRLTVL.

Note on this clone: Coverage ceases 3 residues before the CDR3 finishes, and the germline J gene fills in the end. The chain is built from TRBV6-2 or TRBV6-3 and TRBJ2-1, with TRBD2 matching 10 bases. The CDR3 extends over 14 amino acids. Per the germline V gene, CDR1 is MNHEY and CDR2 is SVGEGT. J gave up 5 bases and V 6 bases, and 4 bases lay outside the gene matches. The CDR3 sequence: CASRGLAGDNEQFF. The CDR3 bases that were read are TGTGCCAGCAGGGGGCTAGCGGGAGACAATGAG.

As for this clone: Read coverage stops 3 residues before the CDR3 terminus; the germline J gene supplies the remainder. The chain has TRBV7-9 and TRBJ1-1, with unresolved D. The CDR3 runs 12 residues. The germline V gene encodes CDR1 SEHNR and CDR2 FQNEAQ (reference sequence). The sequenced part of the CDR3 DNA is TGTGCCAGCAGCTCACAAAACTATGGC. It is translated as CASSSQNYG. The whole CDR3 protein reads CASSSQNYGAFF.

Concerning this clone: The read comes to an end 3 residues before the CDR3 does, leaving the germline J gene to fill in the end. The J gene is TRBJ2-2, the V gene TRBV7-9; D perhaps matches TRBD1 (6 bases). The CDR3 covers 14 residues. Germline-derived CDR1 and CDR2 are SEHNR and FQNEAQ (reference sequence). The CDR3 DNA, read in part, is TGTGCCAGCAGCTTACCAGGGGTAAATGAAAAG. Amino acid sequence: CASSLPGVNEK. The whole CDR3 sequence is CASSLPGVNEKLFF. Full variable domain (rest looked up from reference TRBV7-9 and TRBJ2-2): DTGVSQNPRHKITKRGQNVTFRCDPISEHNRLYWYRQTLGQGPEFLTYFQNEAQLEKSRLLSDRFSAERPKGSFSTLEIQRTEQGDSAMYLCASSLPGVNEKLFFGEGSRLTVL.

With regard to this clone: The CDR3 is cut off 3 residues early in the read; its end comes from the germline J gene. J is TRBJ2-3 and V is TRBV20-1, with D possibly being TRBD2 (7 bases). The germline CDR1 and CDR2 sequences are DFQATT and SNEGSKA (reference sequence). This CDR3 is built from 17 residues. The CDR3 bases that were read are TGCAGTGCTAGAGATCGAAGGGGGGGGTATAGCAATCAGCCG. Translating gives CSARDRRGGYSNQP. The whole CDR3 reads CSARDRRGGYSNQPQYF.

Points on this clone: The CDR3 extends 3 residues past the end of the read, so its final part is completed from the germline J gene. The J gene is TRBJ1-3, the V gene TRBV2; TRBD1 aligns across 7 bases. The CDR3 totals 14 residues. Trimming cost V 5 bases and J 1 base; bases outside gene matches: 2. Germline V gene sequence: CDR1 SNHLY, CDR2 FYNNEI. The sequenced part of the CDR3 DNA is TGTGCCAGCAGTACACAGGGGTCTGGAAACACC. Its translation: CASSTQGSGNT. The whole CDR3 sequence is CASSTQGSGNTIYF.

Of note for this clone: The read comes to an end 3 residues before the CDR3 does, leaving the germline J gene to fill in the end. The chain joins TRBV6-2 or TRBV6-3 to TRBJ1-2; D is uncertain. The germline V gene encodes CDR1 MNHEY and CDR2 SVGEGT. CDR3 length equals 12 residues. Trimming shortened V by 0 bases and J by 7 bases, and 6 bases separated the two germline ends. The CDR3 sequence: CASSYSLGGYTF. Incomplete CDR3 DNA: TGTGCCAGCAGTTACTCCCTCGGTGGC.

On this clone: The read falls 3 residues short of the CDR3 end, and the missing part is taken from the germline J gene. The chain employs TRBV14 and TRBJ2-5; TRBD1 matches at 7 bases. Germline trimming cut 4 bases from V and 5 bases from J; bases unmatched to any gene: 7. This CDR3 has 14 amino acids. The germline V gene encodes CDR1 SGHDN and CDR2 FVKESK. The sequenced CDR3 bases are TGTGCCAGCAGCCTCGACAGGGTTCGGGAGACC. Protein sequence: CASSLDRVRET. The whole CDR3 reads CASSLDRVRETQYF.

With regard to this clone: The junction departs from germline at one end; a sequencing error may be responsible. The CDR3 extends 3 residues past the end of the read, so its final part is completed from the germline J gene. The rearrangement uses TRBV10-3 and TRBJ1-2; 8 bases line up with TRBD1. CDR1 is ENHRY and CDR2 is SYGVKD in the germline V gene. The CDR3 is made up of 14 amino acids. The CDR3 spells CAISEVGQAYGYTF. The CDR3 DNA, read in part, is TGTGCCATCAGTGAGGTGGGACAGGCATATGGG.

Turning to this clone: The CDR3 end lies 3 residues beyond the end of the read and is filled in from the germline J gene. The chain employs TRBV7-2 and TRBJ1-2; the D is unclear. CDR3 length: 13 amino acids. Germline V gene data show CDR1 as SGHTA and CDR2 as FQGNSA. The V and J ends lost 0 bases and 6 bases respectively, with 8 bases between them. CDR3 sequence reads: CASSLAMRHGYTF. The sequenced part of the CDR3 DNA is TGTGCCAGCAGCTTAGCGATGCGGCATGGC.

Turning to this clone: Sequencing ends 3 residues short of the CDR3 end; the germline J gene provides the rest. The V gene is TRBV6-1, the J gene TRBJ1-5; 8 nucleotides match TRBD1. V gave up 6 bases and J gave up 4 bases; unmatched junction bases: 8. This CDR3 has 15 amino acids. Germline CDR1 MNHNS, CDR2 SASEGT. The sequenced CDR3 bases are TGTGCCAGCAGGGAACAGGGGGTACTAAATCAGCCC. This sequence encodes CASREQGVLNQP. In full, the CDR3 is CASREQGVLNQPQHF.

The CDR3: CASNGGATDTQYF. The CDR3 DNA, read in part, is TGTGCCAGCAATGGCGGGGCCACAGATACG. The chain links TRBV6-2 or TRBV6-3 to TRBJ2-3, with a weak D call TRBD2 (6 bases). The read terminates 3 residues before the CDR3 end, so the remaining end is supplied by the germline J gene. CDR3 length: 13 residues. Germline CDR1 and CDR2: MNHEY and SVGEGT. V was clipped by 7 bases and J by 2 bases, with 10 bases between them.

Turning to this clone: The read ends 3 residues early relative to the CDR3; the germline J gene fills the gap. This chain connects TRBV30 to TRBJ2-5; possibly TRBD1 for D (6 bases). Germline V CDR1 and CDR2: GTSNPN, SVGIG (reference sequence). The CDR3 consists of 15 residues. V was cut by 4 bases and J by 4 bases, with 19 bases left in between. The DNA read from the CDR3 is TGTGCCTGGACCCTAGACGCACAGGGTAGAGAGACC. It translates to CAWTLDAQGRET. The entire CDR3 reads CAWTLDAQGRETQYF.

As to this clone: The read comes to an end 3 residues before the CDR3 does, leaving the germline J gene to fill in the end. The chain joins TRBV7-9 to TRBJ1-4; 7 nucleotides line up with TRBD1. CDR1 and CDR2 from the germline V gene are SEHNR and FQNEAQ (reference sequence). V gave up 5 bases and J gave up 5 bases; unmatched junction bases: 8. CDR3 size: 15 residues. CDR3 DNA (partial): TGTGCCAGCAGCCGCGGACAGGAGGGCAATGAAAAA. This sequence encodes CASSRGQEGNEK. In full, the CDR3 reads CASSRGQEGNEKLFF. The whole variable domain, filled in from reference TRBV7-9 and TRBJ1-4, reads DTGVSQNPRHKITKRGQNVTFRCDPISEHNRLYWYRQTLGQGPEFLTYFQNEAQLEKSRLLSDRFSAERPKGSFSTLEIQRTEQGDSAMYLCASSRGQEGNEKLFFGSGTQLSVL.

The CDR3 here is CASSPLFYTGELFF. The covered CDR3 bases are TGTGCCAGCTCACCACTATTCTACACCGGGGAG. The chain combines TRBV18 with TRBJ2-2; D not certain. The read gets to within 3 residues of the CDR3 end, and the germline J gene fills in the rest. The CDR3 runs 14 residues. V lost 1 base and J lost 3, with 6 bases in between. The germline V gene has CDR1 KGHSH and CDR2 LQKENI.

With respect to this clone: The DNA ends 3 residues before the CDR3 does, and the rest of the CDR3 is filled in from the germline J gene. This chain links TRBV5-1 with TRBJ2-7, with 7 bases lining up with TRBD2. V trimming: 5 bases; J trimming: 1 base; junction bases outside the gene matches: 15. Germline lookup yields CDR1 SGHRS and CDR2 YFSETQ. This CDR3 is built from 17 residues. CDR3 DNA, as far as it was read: TGCGCCAGCAGTCCCAGCGGGATCGGAATCCTTTCCTACGAG. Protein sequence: CASSPSGIGILSYE. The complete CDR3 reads CASSPSGIGILSYEQYF. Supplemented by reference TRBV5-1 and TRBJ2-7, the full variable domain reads KAGVTQTPRYLIKTRGQQVTLSCSPISGHRSVSWYQQTPGQGLQFLFEYFSETQRNKGNFPGRFSGRQFSNSRSEMNVSTLELGDSALYLCASSPSGIGILSYEQYFGPGTRLTVT.

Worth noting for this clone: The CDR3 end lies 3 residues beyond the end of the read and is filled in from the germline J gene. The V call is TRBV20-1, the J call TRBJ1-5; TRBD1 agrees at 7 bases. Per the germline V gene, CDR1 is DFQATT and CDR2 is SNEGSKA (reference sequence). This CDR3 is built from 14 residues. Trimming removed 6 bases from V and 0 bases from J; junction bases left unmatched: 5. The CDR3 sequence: CSARQGYSNQPQHF. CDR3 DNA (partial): TGCAGTGCGAGACAGGGTTATAGCAATCAGCCC.

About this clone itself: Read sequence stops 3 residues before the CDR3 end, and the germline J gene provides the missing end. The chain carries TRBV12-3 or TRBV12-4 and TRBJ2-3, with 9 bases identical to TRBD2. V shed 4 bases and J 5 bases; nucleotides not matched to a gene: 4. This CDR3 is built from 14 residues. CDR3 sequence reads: CASSSIAGEDTQYF. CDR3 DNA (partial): TGTGCCAGCAGTTCCATAGCGGGAGAAGATACG.

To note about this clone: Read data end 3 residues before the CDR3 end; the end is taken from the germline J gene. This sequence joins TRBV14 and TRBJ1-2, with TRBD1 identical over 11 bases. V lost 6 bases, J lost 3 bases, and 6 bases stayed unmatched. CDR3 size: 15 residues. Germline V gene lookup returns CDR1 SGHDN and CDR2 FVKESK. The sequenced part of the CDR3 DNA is TGTGCCAGCAGTCCGGACAGGGGGCAGTACTATGGC. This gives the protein CASSPDRGQYYG. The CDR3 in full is CASSPDRGQYYGYTF.

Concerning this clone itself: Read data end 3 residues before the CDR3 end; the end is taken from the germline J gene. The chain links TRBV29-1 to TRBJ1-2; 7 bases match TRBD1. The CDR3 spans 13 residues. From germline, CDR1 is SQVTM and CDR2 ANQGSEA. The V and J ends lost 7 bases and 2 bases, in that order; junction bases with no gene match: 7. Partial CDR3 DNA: TGCAGCGCGACAGGGCAAGGAAACTATGGC. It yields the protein CSATGQGNYG. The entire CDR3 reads CSATGQGNYGYTF.

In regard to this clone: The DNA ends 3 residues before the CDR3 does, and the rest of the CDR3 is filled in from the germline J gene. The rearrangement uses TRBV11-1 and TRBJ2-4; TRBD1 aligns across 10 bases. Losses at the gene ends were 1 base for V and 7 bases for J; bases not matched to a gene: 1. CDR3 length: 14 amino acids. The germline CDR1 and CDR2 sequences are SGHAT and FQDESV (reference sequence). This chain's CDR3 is CASSLGGQGNIQYF. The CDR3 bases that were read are TGTGCCAGCAGCTTAGGGGGACAGGGGAACATT. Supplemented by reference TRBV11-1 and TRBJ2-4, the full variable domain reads EAEVAQSPRYKITEKSQAVAFWCDPISGHATLYWYRQILGQGPELLVQFQDESVVDDSQLPKDRFSAERLKGVDSTLKIQPAELGDSAMYLCASSLGGQGNIQYFGAGTRLSVL.

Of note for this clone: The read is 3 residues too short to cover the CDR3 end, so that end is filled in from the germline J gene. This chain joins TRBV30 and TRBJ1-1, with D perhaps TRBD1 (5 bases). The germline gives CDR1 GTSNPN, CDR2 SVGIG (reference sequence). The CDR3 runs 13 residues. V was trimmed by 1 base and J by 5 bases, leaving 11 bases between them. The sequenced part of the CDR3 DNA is TGTGCCTGGAGTGCAGGGTCTAGGACTGAA. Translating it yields CAWSAGSRTE. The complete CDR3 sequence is CAWSAGSRTEAFF.

CDR3 protein: CASIHAGLFNQPQYF. The sequenced part of the CDR3 DNA is TGTGCCAGTATCCACGCAGGGCTGTTCAATCAGCCG. The genes are TRBV19 and TRBJ2-3, with D perhaps matching TRBD1 (5 bases). The read stops 3 residues short of the end of the CDR3; the missing end is completed from the germline J gene. Per the germline V gene, CDR1 is LNHDA and CDR2 is SQIVND (reference sequence). This CDR3 region has 15 residues. The full variable domain, in which reference TRBV19 and TRBJ2-3 provide the parts outside the CDR3, is DGGITQSPKYLFRKEGQNVTLSCEQNLNHDAMYWYRQDPGQGLRLIYYSQIVNDFQKGDIAEGYSVSREKKESFPLTVTSAQKNPTAFYLCASIHAGLFNQPQYFGPGTRLTVL.

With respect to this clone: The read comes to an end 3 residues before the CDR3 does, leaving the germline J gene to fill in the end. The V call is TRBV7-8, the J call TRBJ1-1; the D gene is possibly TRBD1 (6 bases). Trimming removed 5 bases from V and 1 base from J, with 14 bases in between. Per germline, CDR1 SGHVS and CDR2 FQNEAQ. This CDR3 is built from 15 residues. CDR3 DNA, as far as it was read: TGTGCCAGCAGCCCCTTCCCAGGGGAGAACACTGAA. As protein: CASSPFPGENTE. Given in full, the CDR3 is CASSPFPGENTEAFF. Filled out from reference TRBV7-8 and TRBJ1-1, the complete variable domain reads GAGVSQSPRYKVAKRGQDVALRCDPISGHVSLFWYQQALGQGPEFLTYFQNEAQLDKSGLPSDRFFAERPEGSVSTLKIQRTQQEDSAVYLCASSPFPGENTEAFFGQGTRLTVV.